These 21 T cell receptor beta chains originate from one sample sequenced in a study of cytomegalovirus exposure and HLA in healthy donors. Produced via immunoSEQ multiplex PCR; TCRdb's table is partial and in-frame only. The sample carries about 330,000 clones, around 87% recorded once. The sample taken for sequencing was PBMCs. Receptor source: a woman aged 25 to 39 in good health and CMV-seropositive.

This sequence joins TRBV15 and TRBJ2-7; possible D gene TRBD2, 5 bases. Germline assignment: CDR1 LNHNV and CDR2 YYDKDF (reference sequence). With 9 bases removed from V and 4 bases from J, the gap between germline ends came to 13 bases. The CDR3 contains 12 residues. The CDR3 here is CATQGLEYEQYF. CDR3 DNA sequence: TGTGCCACACAAGGACTCGAGTACGAGCAGTACTTC.

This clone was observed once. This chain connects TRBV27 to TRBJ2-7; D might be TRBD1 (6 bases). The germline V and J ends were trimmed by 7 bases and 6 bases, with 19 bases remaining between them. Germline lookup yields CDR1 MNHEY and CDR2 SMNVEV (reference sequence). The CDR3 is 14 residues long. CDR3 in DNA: TGTGCCAGCAACTCAGGGGTAGGCAGTTCCGAGCAGTACTTC. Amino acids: CASNSGVGSSEQYF.

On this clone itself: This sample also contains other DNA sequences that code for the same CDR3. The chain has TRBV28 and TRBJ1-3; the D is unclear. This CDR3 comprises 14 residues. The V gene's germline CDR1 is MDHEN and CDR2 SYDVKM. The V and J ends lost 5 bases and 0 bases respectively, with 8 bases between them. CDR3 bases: TGTGCCAGCAGTCTCCAGAGCTCTGGAAACACCATATATTTT. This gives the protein CASSLQSSGNTIYF.

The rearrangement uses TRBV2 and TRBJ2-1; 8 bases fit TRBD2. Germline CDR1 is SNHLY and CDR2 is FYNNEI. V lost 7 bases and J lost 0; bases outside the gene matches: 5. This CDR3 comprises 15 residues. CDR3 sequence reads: CASIPAGASYNEQFF. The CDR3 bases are TGTGCCAGCATCCCAGCGGGAGCCTCCTACAATGAGCAGTTCTTC.

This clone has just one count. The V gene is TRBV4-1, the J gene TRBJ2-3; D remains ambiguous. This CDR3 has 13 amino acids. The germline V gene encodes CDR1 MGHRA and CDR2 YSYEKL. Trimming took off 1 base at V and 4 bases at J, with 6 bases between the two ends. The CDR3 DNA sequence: TGCGCCAGCAGCCAAGGCTTCCCAGATACGCAGTATTTT. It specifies CASSQGFPDTQYF.

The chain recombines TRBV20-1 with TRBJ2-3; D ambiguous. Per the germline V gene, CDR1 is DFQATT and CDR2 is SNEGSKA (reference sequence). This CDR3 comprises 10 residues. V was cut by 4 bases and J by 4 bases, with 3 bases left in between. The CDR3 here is CSAIADTQYF. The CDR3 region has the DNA TGCAGTGCTATCGCAGATACGCAGTATTTT.

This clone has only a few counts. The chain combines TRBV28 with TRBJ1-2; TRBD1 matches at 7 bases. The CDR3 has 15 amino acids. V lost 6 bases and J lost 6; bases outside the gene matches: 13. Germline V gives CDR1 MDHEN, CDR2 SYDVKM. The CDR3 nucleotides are TGTGCCAGCAGACTTTCCCCTATAACAGGGGATGGCTACACCTTC. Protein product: CASRLSPITGDGYTF.

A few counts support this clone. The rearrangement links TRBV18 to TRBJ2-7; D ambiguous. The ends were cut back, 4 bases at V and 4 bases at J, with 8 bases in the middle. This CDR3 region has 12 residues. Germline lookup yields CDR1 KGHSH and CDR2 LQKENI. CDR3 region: CASSQQSYEQYF. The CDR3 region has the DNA TGTGCCAGCTCACAGCAGTCATACGAGCAGTACTTC.

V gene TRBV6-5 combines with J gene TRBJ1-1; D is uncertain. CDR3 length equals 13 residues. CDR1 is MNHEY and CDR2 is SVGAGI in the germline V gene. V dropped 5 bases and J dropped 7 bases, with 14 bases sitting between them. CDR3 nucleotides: TGTGCCAGCAGTACTTTTACCGGGAATGAAGCTTTCTTT. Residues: CASSTFTGNEAFF.

CDR3 residues: CASSSFGLYTEAFF. CDR3 nucleotides: TGTGCCAGCAGTTCTTTCGGACTTTACACTGAAGCTTTCTTT. The V call is TRBV28, the J call TRBJ1-1; D unresolved. The CDR3 sequence is 14 residues long. V shed 4 bases and J shed 3 bases, with 12 bases lying between them. Per germline, CDR1 MDHEN and CDR2 SYDVKM.

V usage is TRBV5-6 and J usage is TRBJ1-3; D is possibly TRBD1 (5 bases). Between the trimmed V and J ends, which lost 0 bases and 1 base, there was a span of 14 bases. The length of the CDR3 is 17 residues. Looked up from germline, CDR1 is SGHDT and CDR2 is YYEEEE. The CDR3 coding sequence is TGTGCCAGCAGCTTGGGGTGGGGCAGGGTTTCTGGAAACACCATATATTTT. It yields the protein CASSLGWGRVSGNTIYF.

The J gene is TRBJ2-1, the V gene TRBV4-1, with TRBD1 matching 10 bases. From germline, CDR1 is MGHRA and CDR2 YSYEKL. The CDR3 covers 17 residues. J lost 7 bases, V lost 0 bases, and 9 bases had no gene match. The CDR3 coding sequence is TGCGCCAGCAGCCAAGATATAGGACAGGGGGGTATGAATGAGCAGTTCTTC. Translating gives CASSQDIGQGGMNEQFF.

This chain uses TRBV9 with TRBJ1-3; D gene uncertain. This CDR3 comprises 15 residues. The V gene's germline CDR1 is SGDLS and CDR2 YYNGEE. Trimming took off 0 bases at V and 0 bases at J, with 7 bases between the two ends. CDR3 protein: CASSVESHSGNTIYF. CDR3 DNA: TGTGCCAGCAGCGTAGAGTCGCACTCTGGAAACACCATATATTTT.

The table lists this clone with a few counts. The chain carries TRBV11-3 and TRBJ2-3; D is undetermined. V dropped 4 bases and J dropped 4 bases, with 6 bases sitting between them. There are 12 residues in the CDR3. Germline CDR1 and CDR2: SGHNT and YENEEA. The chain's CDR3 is CASSSRPDTQYF. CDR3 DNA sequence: TGTGCCAGCAGCTCCCGGCCAGATACGCAGTATTTT. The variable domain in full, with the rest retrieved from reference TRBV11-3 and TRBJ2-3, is EAGVVQSPRYKIIEKKQPVAFWCNPISGHNTLYWYLQNLGQGPELLIRYENEEAVDDSQLPKDRFSAERLKGVDSTLKIQPAELGDSAVYLCASSSRPDTQYFGPGTRLTVL.

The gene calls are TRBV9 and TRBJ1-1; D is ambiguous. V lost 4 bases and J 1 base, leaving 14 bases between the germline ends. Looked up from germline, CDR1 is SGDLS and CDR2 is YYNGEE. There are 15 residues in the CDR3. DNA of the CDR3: TGTGCCAGCAGCAAAACTCCGGACGGGAACACTGAAGCTTTCTTT. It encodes CASSKTPDGNTEAFF.

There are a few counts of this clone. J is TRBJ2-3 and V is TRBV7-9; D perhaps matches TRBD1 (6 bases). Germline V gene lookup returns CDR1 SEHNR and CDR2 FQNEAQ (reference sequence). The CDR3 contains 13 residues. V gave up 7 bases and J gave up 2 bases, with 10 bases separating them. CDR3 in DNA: TGTGCCAGCAAACGGGACATCACAGATACGCAGTATTTT. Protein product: CASKRDITDTQYF.

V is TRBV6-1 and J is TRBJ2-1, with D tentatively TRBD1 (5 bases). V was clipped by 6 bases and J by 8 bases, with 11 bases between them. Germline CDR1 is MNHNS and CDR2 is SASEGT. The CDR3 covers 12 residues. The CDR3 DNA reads TGTGCCAGCAGCTCAGGGATACATGAGCAGTTCTTC. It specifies CASSSGIHEQFF.

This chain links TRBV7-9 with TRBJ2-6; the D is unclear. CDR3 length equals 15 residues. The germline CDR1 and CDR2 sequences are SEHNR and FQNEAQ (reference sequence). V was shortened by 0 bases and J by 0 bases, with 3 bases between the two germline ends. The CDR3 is CASSLASSGANVLTF. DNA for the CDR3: TGTGCCAGCAGCTTAGCAAGCTCTGGGGCCAACGTCCTGACTTTC.

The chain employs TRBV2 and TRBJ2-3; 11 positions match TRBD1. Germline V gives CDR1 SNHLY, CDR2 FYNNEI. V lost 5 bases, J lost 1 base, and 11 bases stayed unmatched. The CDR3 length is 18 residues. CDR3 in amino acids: CASSPLGQGAQGTDTQYF. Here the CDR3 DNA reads TGTGCCAGCAGTCCCCTTGGACAGGGGGCGCAGGGCACAGATACGCAGTATTTT.

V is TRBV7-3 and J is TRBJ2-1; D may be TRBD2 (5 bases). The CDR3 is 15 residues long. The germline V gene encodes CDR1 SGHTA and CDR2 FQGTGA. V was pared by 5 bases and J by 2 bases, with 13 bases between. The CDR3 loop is CASSPESGAYNEQFF. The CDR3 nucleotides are TGTGCCAGCAGCCCCGAGAGCGGAGCCTACAATGAGCAGTTCTTC.

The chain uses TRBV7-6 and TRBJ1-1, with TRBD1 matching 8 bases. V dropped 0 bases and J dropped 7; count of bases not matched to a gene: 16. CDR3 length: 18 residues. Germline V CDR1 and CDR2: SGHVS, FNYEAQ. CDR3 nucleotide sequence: TGTGCCAGCAGCTTAGCTTATTCGACAGGGGAAATGAGTGGTGAAGCTTTCTTT. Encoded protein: CASSLAYSTGEMSGEAFF. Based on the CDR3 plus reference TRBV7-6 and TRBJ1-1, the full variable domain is GAGVSQSPRYKVTKRGQDVALRCDPISGHVSLYWYRQALGQGPEFLTYFNYEAQQDKSGLPNDRFSAERPEGSISTLTIQRTEQRDSAMYRCASSLAYSTGEMSGEAFFGQGTRLTVV.